This TCR beta chain was recovered during a study of PD-L1 blockade in urothelial cancer. The wider study: The number of prior chemotherapy regimens per patient was 0 to 3. Blood samples contained a median about 150,000 T cells.

This clone has only one observation. Produced via immunoSEQ multiplex PCR; TCRdb's table is partial and in-frame only. Among some 77,000 clones listed, around 87% were seen once. Germline CDR1 reads MNHEY; CDR2 reads SMNVEV (reference sequence). The CDR3 length is 15 residues. Trimming cost V 6 bases and J 3 bases; bases outside gene matches: 8. Per patient, between 1 and 8 samples were collected at pretreatment and on-treatment time points. This sequence joins TRBV27 and TRBJ1-5; 7 bases line up with TRBD1. The origin of this receptor is a woman aged 65 to 85 with urothelial cancer. The sequencing used PBMCs, collected around atezolizumab (anti-PD-L1) treatment. CDR3 loop: CASSGTGVINQPQHF. The CDR3 DNA is TGTGCCAGCAGCGGCACAGGGGTCATCAATCAGCCCCAGCATTTT.